Listed below are T cell receptor beta chains from one sample, sequenced in a study of blood T cells in healthy people across ages. TCRdb re-derived calls from the 5' RACE reads in MiXCR, one entry per CDR3 protein. The sample shows over 1.5 million distinct CDR3 sequences, 40% to 55% of them seen only once. Sequenced input: blood. The source is a woman aged 40 to 50 in good health. CDR3s include the opening cysteine and the closing phenylalanine or tryptophan. D genes are given only for firm matches. Clone size appears in some rows only: once, few, many, or a class for an expanded clone.

TRBV6-1	TRBJ2-4	TRBD1	.	CASREDRGRSDIQYF	TGTGCCAGCAGAGAGGACAGGGGGCGTTCGGACATTCAGTACTTC
TRBV7-9	TRBJ1-6	.	once	CASSLPTGTANSPLHF	TGTGCCAGCAGCTTACCGACTGGGACGGCTAATTCACCCCTCCACTTT
TRBV29-1	TRBJ2-3	.	.	CSVLGWGRDTQYF	TGCAGCGTCCTCGGGTGGGGCAGAGATACGCAGTATTTT
TRBV28	TRBJ1-1	.	.	CASTRAGTRNTEAFF	TGTGCCAGCACCCGGGCCGGGACAAGGAACACTGAAGCTTTCTTT
TRBV20-1	TRBJ1-5	TRBD1	few	CSAPRGGQENQPQHF	TGCAGTGCCCCTCGGGGGGGACAGGAGAATCAGCCCCAGCATTTT
TRBV12-3/TRBV12-4	TRBJ2-3	.	.	CACSLQGSTDTQYF	TGTGCCTGCAGTTTGCAGGGGTCCACAGATACGCAGTATTTT
TRBV10-3	TRBJ2-3	.	once	CAISTGLGSTDTQYF	TGTGCCATCAGCACCGGTTTGGGAAGCACAGATACGCAGTATTTT
TRBV3-1	TRBJ2-7	.	.	CASSQVRTRSYEQYF	TGTGCCAGCAGCCAAGTTCGGACACGGTCCTACGAGCAGTACTTC
TRBV11-1	TRBJ1-1	.	.	CASSPLEWRNKNTEAFF	TGTGCCAGCAGCCCGCTAGAGTGGCGAAATAAGAACACTGAAGCTTTCTTT
TRBV29-1	TRBJ2-5	.	few	CSVDSGETQYF	TGCAGCGTGGACAGCGGAGAGACCCAGTACTTC
TRBV27	TRBJ2-6	.	once	CASSTTRGTGANVLTF	TGTGCCAGCAGCACCACCAGGGGAACTGGGGCCAACGTCCTGACTTTC
TRBV20-1	TRBJ2-4	TRBD1	.	CSAPGQKNIQYF	TGCAGTGCGCCGGGACAGAAAAACATTCAGTACTTC
TRBV7-2	TRBJ2-7	.	.	CASSPRGASDEQYF	TGTGCCAGCAGTCCCAGGGGGGCCAGCGACGAGCAGTACTTC
TRBV4-1	TRBJ2-7	TRBD1	.	CASSLTGTGGTEQYF	TGCGCCAGCAGCCTCACCGGGACAGGGGGGACCGAGCAGTACTTC
TRBV2	TRBJ2-1	.	few	CASSGMAELIYNEQFF	TGTGCCAGCAGTGGGATGGCTGAACTTATATACAATGAGCAGTTCTTC
TRBV6-5	TRBJ2-3	.	few	CASSYSRGGEGADTQYF	TGTGCCAGCAGTTACTCGAGGGGGGGGGAGGGGGCAGATACGCAGTATTTT
TRBV7-9	TRBJ2-5	.	few	CASSSHGGFETQYF	TGTGCCAGCAGCTCTCACGGGGGATTCGAGACCCAGTACTTC
TRBV12-3/TRBV12-4	TRBJ1-2	.	.	CASSPPGVSGYTF	TGTGCCAGCAGTCCCCCCGGGGTTTCAGGCTACACCTTC
TRBV28	TRBJ2-3	.	.	CASSSKTTGSSTDTQYF	TGTGCCAGCAGTTCCAAAACTACAGGGTCGAGCACAGATACGCAGTATTTT
TRBV6-2/TRBV6-3	TRBJ2-5	TRBD1	.	CASKPGQGSNEQYF	TGTGCCAGCAAGCCGGGACAGGGGTCCAATGAGCAGTACTTC
TRBV7-2	TRBJ2-5	.	.	CASSLGQANPGETQYF	TGTGCCAGCAGCTTAGGGCAGGCGAACCCAGGGGAGACCCAGTACTTC
TRBV5-1	TRBJ2-3	TRBD2	.	CASKVATGGADTQYF	TGCGCCAGCAAGGTGGCGACGGGGGGTGCAGATACGCAGTATTTT
TRBV4-1	TRBJ1-5	.	.	CASSQVPLQPQHF	TGCGCCAGCAGCCAAGTTCCCCTTCAGCCCCAGCATTTT
TRBV6-2/TRBV6-3	TRBJ2-3	.	.	CASRPGTAGGTDTQYF	TGTGCCAGCCGACCCGGGACGGCCGGGGGCACAGATACGCAGTATTTT
TRBV5-5	TRBJ2-1	.	.	CASSSTSVYEQFF	TGTGCCAGCAGCTCGACTAGTGTGTATGAGCAGTTCTTC
TRBV6-1	TRBJ2-7	TRBD2	.	CASRWTALAGVYEQYF	TGTGCCAGCCGCTGGACAGCGCTAGCGGGGGTCTACGAGCAGTACTTC
TRBV11-2	TRBJ2-1	.	.	CASSFYPDISSSYNEQFF	TGTGCCAGCAGCTTCTATCCGGACATATCAAGCTCCTACAATGAGCAGTTCTTC
TRBV6-5	TRBJ2-1	TRBD2	.	CASINGGGWQFF	TGTGCCAGCATTAACGGGGGGGGTTGGCAGTTCTTC
TRBV24-1	TRBJ2-3	.	few	CATSDPDRTDTQYF	TGTGCCACCAGTGACCCTGACCGAACAGATACGCAGTATTTT